The rows below give T cell receptor beta chains drawn from one sample of a study of STAT5B mutations in CD4+ large granular lymphocyte leukemia. Assay used: immunoSEQ multiplex PCR; TCRdb lists only in-frame clones, some missing. This table has 9,500 to 10,000 clones, roughly 83% appearing once. Sequenced sample: PBMCs. These receptors originate from a man aged 55 to 69 with CD4+ T-cell large granular lymphocyte leukemia. Both conserved end residues are part of each CDR3. A D gene is named only where the DNA matches it firmly. Expanded clones are given a class, and other clones once, few, many or no size at all.

TRBJ2-3 TRBV19 - TRBD1 CASSVPGTGSVGRQYF TGTGCCAGTAGTGTCCCCGGGACAGGGAGCGTGGGTAGGCAGTATTTT
TRBJ1-5 TRBV25-1 - TRBD1 CASRKKIMGQDSNQPQHF TGTGCCAGCAGGAAAAAAATAATGGGACAGGATAGCAATCAGCCCCAGCATTTT
TRBJ1-5 TRBV2 - TRBD1 CASSVEGAPQPQHF TGTGCCAGCAGTGTCGAGGGGGCTCCCCAGCCCCAGCATTTT
TRBJ2-1 TRBV7-3 - - CASSSPRGTKSSYNEQFF TGTGCCAGCAGCTCCCCCCGGGGGACCAAGAGCTCCTACAATGAGCAGTTCTTC
TRBJ1-4 TRBV6-5 - - CASSSRGNGAGKLFF TGTGCCAGCAGTTCCAGGGGAAATGGCGCGGGAAAACTGTTTTTT
TRBJ1-1 TRBV28 few - CASSLITEAFF TGTGCCAGCAGCCTAATCACTGAAGCTTTCTTT
TRBJ1-2 TRBV4-3 few - CASSPTSYYGYTF TGCGCCAGCAGCCCCACGTCTTACTATGGCTACACCTTC
TRBJ2-3 TRBV9 - - CASSVGGGAVSGAQYF TGTGCCAGCAGCGTAGGGGGTGGGGCGGTCTCGGGGGCGCAGTATTTT
TRBJ1-1 TRBV6-6 few - CASSYTQDREAFF TGTGCCAGCAGTTACACACAGGACAGAGAAGCTTTCTTT
TRBJ2-7 TRBV27 - - CASSLAGTYEQYF TGTGCCAGCAGTTTGGCGGGTACCTACGAGCAGTACTTC
TRBJ2-7 TRBV11-2 - TRBD1 CASSPGGLGSYEQYF TGTGCCAGCAGCCCAGGGGGCCTGGGCTCCTACGAGCAGTACTTC
TRBJ2-5 TRBV5-4 - - CASSYQVLGRQGETQYF TGTGCCAGCAGCTATCAAGTTTTGGGCAGGCAAGGGGAGACCCAGTACTTC
TRBJ2-7 TRBV28 - - CASSSRRTVSYEQYF TGTGCCAGCAGTTCTCGACGGACAGTCTCCTACGAGCAGTACTTC
TRBJ2-2 TRBV30 - - CAWSVIKGAELFF TGTGCCTGGAGTGTTATAAAGGGCGCCGAGCTGTTTTTT
TRBJ1-2 TRBV5-1 - TRBD1 CASREQGPHGYTF TGCGCCAGCAGGGAACAGGGGCCCCATGGCTACACCTTC
TRBJ2-7 TRBV7-2 - - CASSNQGGIGYEQYF TGTGCCAGCAGCAACCAAGGCGGGATCGGGTACGAGCAGTACTTC
TRBJ1-1 TRBV6-1 - - CASTPGHRDEAFF TGTGCCAGCACCCCGGGACACCGGGATGAAGCTTTCTTT
TRBJ1-4 TRBV6-5 - TRBD1 CASRLGGAANEKLFF TGTGCCAGCAGGCTAGGGGGCGCGGCTAATGAAAAACTGTTTTTT
TRBJ1-3 TRBV7-2 - - CASSFSAGWRDTIYF TGTGCCAGCAGCTTTTCGGCAGGATGGCGAGACACCATATATTTT
TRBJ2-6 TRBV6-4 - TRBD1 CASSLTGQVGSGANVLTF TGTGCCAGCAGCCTCACCGGACAGGTCGGATCTGGGGCCAACGTCCTGACTTTC
TRBJ2-5 TRBV7-3 - TRBD1 CASSLMGTGQETQYF TGTGCCAGCAGCTTAATGGGGACAGGGCAAGAGACCCAGTACTTC
TRBJ2-5 TRBV25-1 - - CASSDSLLGVGTQYF TGTGCCAGCAGTGATTCCCTTCTGGGCGTCGGGACCCAGTACTTC
TRBJ1-1 TRBV11-1 - - CASSLVRMGGNTEAFF TGTGCCAGCAGCTTAGTGAGGATGGGAGGGAACACTGAAGCTTTCTTT
TRBJ1-4 TRBV28 - - CASFKRSRDEKLFF TGTGCCAGTTTCAAGAGATCAAGAGATGAAAAACTGTTTTTT
TRBJ2-1 TRBV27 - TRBD2 CASRRGLYNEQFF TGTGCCAGCCGCCGGGGACTATACAATGAGCAGTTCTTC
TRBJ1-5 TRBV7-2 - - CASSYQGLGLNQPQHF TGTGCCAGCAGCTATCAGGGGCTCGGTTTGAATCAGCCCCAGCATTTT
TRBJ1-5 TRBV7-8 - - CASSPRALDGQPQHF TGTGCCAGCAGCCCCCGGGCCTTAGACGGCCAGCCCCAGCATTTT
TRBJ1-2 TRBV7-2 - TRBD1 CASSLARDRIYGYTF TGTGCCAGCAGCTTAGCACGGGACAGAATCTATGGCTACACCTTC
TRBJ2-1 TRBV7-9 - TRBD2 CASSLGNGRNNEQFF TGTGCCAGCAGCTTAGGAAACGGGAGGAACAATGAGCAGTTCTTC
TRBJ2-5 TRBV7-8 few - CASSLRVFQETQYF TGTGCCAGCAGCTTAAGAGTCTTCCAAGAGACCCAGTACTTC
TRBJ1-1 TRBV6-5 - - CASSYEGGTEAFF TGTGCCAGCAGTTACGAGGGGGGAACTGAAGCTTTCTTT
TRBJ2-7 TRBV10-3 - - CAISKLLNRDQSYEQYF TGTGCCATCAGTAAATTGCTAAATCGGGACCAATCCTACGAGCAGTACTTC
TRBJ2-3 TRBV14 - - CASSQVESSLDTDTQYF TGTGCCAGCAGCCAAGTAGAGAGCTCCCTCGACACAGATACGCAGTATTTT